This T cell receptor (beta chain) was recovered during a study of blood T cell repertoires in COVID-19. In the study overall: COVID-19 samples from acute and convalescent phases originated in the United States, Italy and Spain. PBMCs, B-cell-depleted T cells, or T cells were the source of the cDNA or gDNA that made up the material.

J lost 0 bases, V lost 4 bases, and 6 bases had no gene match. CDR1 is SGHRS and CDR2 is YFSETQ in the germline V gene. The CDR3 contains 15 residues. Authors' analysis steps: Estimation of nucleated cell counts relied on the amplification of reference gene primers. The method was immunoSEQ multiplex PCR; TCRdb's version includes in-frame clones alone and lacks a portion of them. From that table come the V and J calls and clone size; the DNA was used to work out D and trimming. The data contain roughly 170,000 clones, roughly four fifths of them singletons. The chain links TRBV5-1 to TRBJ1-1; TRBD1 aligns across 7 bases. The specimen sequenced was peripheral blood. This sequence originates from a human donor in a cohort sampled during active COVID-19. Here the CDR3 DNA reads TGCGCCAGCAGCCGCCATGACAGGGTGAACACTGAAGCTTTCTTT. As protein: CASSRHDRVNTEAFF.